The 14 T cell receptor beta chains presented below share a single source sample, sequenced in a study of early T cells in non-severe SARS-CoV-2 infection. One entry per CDR3 protein, called by TCRdb with MiXCR from the 5' RACE reads. Of approximately 68,000 distinct CDR3 sequences detected, roughly 9.1% appear once; the ten largest clones hold 6% to 8.5%. The starting material was whole blood, obtained at baseline. The receptors shown here come from an adult who was a healthcare worker with PCR-confirmed SARS-CoV-2 infection or an uninfected control (not recorded which).

This clonotype was found a few times. The chain carries TRBV5-6 and TRBJ1-6, with no clear D. The CDR3 runs 13 residues. V gave up 3 bases and J gave up 7 bases, with 8 bases separating them. Per the germline V gene, CDR1 is SGHDT and CDR2 is YYEEEE. CDR3 in DNA: TGTGCCAGCAGCTCTACGGGGAATTCACCCCTCCACTTT. Encoded protein: CASSSTGNSPLHF.

The sample holds many counts of this clonotype. The chain joins TRBV13 to TRBJ1-2; 8 nucleotides align to TRBD1. Trimming took 4 bases from V and 5 from J; bases not matched to a gene: 9. Per the germline V gene, CDR1 is PRHDT and CDR2 is FYEKMQ (reference sequence). The CDR3 is 15 residues long. The CDR3 loop reads CASSSGTGWGYGYTF. Written as DNA, the CDR3 is TGTGCCAGCAGCTCCGGGACAGGCTGGGGGTATGGCTACACCTTC.

This clonotype was seen a handful of times. The DNA of the CDR3 is TGCAGTGTCCGAAGGGCGTACGAGCAGTACTTC. It codes for CSVRRAYEQYF. The V and J genes are TRBV20-1 and TRBJ2-7; D unclear. The CDR3 consists of 11 residues. Trimming pared 7 bases from V and 4 bases from J, leaving 11 bases between. Looked up from germline, CDR1 is DFQATT and CDR2 is SNEGSKA (reference sequence).

This clonotype was seen a handful of times. The rearrangement uses TRBV2 and TRBJ2-1; no firm D call. CDR1 is SNHLY and CDR2 is FYNNEI in the germline V gene. This CDR3 region has 12 residues. The V end lost 2 bases, the J end lost 10 bases, and 9 bases lay between the germline ends. CDR3 in DNA: TGTGCCAGCAGTGAAAACGTGGACGAGCAGTTCTTC. It codes for CASSENVDEQFF.

This clonotype has a handful of counts. The rearrangement uses TRBV9 and TRBJ2-3; D not resolved. Trimming shortened V by 1 base and J by 2 bases, and 11 bases separated the two germline ends. Germline-derived CDR1 and CDR2 are SGDLS and YYNGEE. This CDR3 region has 15 residues. The CDR3 protein is CASSVSGPNTDTQYF. CDR3 nucleotides: TGTGCCAGCAGCGTATCCGGGCCGAACACAGATACGCAGTATTTT. The full variable domain, with the rest looked up from reference TRBV9 and TRBJ2-3, is DSGVTQTPKHLITATGQRVTLRCSPRSGDLSVYWYQQSLDQGLQFLIQYYNGEERAKGNILERFSAQQFPDLHSELNLSSLELGDSALYFCASSVSGPNTDTQYFGPGTRLTVL.

The gene calls are TRBV10-3 and TRBJ1-1; 7 nucleotides match TRBD1. The trim removed 4 bases at V and 3 bases at J, leaving 5 bases unmatched. The CDR3 runs 14 residues. CDR1 is ENHRY and CDR2 is SYGVKD in the germline V gene. In DNA form, the CDR3 reads TGTGCCATCAGTGGAATCAGGGGGTACACTGAAGCTTTCTTT. This encodes CAISGIRGYTEAFF.

The chain combines TRBV6-6 with TRBJ2-7; no definite D call. Germline lookup yields CDR1 MNHNY and CDR2 SVGAGI (reference sequence). This CDR3 spans 12 amino acids. The germline V and J ends were trimmed by 6 bases and 9 bases, with 15 bases remaining between them. CDR3 residues: CASSPDTSGQYF. In DNA, the CDR3 is TGTGCCAGCAGCCCCGACACATCGGGGCAGTACTTC.

This clonotype was seen at least ten times. The chain carries TRBV12-3 or TRBV12-4 and TRBJ2-7; weak D call: TRBD1 (6 bases). Trimming stripped 3 bases from V and 2 bases from J, with 11 bases between. This CDR3 is 14 amino acids long. CDR3 DNA: TGTGCCAGCAGTTTTGGACAGCGAACCTACGAGCAGTACTTC. This gives the protein CASSFGQRTYEQYF.

This chain connects TRBV2 to TRBJ1-1, with D unclear. The germline V and J ends were trimmed by 4 bases and 6 bases, with 6 bases remaining between them. This CDR3 spans 11 amino acids. CDR1 and CDR2 from the germline V gene are SNHLY and FYNNEI. CDR3 sequence reads: CASSGRAEAFF. The CDR3 DNA reads TGTGCCAGCAGTGGGAGGGCTGAAGCTTTCTTT.

This clonotype was detected ten times or more. The CDR3 region is CASRIGRNMNTEAFF. Here the CDR3 DNA reads TGTGCCAGCAGGATAGGACGTAACATGAACACTGAAGCTTTCTTT. The rearrangement uses TRBV6-2 or TRBV6-3 and TRBJ1-1; D remains ambiguous. Germline V gene sequence: CDR1 MNHEY, CDR2 SVGEGT. This CDR3 has 15 amino acids. Trimming removed 6 bases at V and 0 bases at J, with 14 bases between.

This clonotype has at least ten counts. The chain recombines TRBV4-3 with TRBJ1-6; maybe TRBD1 (5 bases). Trimming pared 0 bases from V and 14 bases from J, leaving 17 bases between. Per the germline V gene, CDR1 is LGHNA and CDR2 is YSLEER. This CDR3 is 15 amino acids long. This CDR3 reads CASSQERDRAFSLHF. The CDR3 bases are TGCGCCAGCAGCCAAGAGAGGGACCGAGCCTTCTCCCTCCACTTT.

This clonotype was counted ten times or more. The V call is TRBV6-4, the J call TRBJ2-1, with D tentatively TRBD2 (5 bases). CDR1 MRHNA and CDR2 SNTAGT come from the germline V gene. V was clipped by 2 bases and J by 5 bases, with 7 bases between them. The CDR3 runs to 13 residues. The CDR3 reads CASSDRRHNEQFF. CDR3 nucleotides: TGTGCCAGCAGTGACAGGAGGCACAATGAGCAGTTCTTC.

J is TRBJ1-2 and V is TRBV29-1; tentative D call: TRBD1 (5 bases). The CDR3 covers 11 residues. Germline V gene lookup returns CDR1 SQVTM and CDR2 ANQGSEA. V shed 4 bases and J shed 3 bases, with 6 bases lying between them. The CDR3 DNA reads TGCAGCGTTGGAGGGGACTATGGCTACACCTTC. Amino acids: CSVGGDYGYTF. Full variable domain (remainder filled in from reference TRBV29-1 and TRBJ1-2): SAVISQKPSRDICQRGTSLTIQCQVDSQVTMMFWYRQQPGQSLTLIATANQGSEATYESGFVIDKFPISRPNLTFSTLTVSNMSPEDSSIYLCSVGGDYGYTFGSGTRLTVV.

This clonotype appeared a few times. The chain recombines TRBV20-1 with TRBJ2-3, with D perhaps TRBD2 (5 bases). The CDR3 extends over 14 amino acids. Trimming shortened V by 6 bases and J by 8 bases, and 21 bases separated the two germline ends. Germline V CDR1 and CDR2: DFQATT, SNEGSKA (reference sequence). CDR3 coding DNA: TGCAGTGCCTCCTCTTCTAGCTCTCCAGCTACGCAGTATTTT. It codes for CSASSSSSPATQYF.